This TCR beta chain is drawn from a study of cytomegalovirus exposure and HLA in healthy donors. Whole-study context: About 83 million unique TCRs from HLA-typed donors made up an early data release. Study results and caveats: What was likely a sequencing artifact was a cluster of highly shared sequence variants.

This CDR3 is 12 amino acids long. The germline V and J ends were trimmed by 6 bases and 7 bases, with 12 bases remaining between them. CDR1 and CDR2 (germline): MNHNY, SVGAGI (reference sequence). This clone showed up just a few times. As yet, its antigen is unknown. Primers for the PCR totalled 60 Vbeta and 13 Jbeta. Sequenced by immunoSEQ multiplex PCR; TCRdb stores in-frame clones only, minus some. The table shows about 69,000 clones, with under 85% occurring only once. The sequenced sample consisted of PBMCs. The rearrangement links TRBV6-6 to TRBJ1-1; D gene uncertain. The source of this sequence is an older woman in good health and CMV-seropositive. The CDR3 DNA reads TGTGCCAGCAGCCGGGGAATGGGTGAAGCTTTCTTT. This sequence encodes CASSRGMGEAFF.